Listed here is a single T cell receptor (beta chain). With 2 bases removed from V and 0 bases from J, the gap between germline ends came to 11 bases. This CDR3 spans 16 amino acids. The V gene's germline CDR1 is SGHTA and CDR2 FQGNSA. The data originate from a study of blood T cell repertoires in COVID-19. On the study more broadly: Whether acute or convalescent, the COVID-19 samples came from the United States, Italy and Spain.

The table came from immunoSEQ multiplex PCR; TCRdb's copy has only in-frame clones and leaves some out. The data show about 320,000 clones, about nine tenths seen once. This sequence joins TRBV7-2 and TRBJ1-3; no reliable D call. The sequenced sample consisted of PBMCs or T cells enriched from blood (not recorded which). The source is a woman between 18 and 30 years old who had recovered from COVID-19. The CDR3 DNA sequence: TGTGCCAGCAGCTTACTCTCCGGGTACTCTGGAAACACCATATATTTT. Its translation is CASSLLSGYSGNTIYF. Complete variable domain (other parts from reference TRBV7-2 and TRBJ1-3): GAGVSQSPSNKVTEKGKDVELRCDPISGHTALYWYRQSLGQGLEFLIYFQGNSAPDKSGLPSDRFSAERTGGSVSTLTIQRTQQEDSAVYLCASSLLSGYSGNTIYFGEGSWLTVV.